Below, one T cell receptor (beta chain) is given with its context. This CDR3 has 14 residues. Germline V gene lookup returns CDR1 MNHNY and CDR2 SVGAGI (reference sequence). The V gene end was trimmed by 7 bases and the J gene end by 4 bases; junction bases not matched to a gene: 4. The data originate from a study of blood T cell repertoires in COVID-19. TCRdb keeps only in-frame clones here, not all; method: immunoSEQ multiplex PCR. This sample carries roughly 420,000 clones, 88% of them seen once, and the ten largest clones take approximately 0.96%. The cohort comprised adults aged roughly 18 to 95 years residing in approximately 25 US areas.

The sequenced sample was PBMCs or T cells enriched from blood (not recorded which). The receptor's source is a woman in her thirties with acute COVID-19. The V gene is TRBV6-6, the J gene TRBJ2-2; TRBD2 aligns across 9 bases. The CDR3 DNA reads TGTGCCAGCACCTTAGCGGGGGTCACCGGGGAGCTGTTTTTT. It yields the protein CASTLAGVTGELFF.